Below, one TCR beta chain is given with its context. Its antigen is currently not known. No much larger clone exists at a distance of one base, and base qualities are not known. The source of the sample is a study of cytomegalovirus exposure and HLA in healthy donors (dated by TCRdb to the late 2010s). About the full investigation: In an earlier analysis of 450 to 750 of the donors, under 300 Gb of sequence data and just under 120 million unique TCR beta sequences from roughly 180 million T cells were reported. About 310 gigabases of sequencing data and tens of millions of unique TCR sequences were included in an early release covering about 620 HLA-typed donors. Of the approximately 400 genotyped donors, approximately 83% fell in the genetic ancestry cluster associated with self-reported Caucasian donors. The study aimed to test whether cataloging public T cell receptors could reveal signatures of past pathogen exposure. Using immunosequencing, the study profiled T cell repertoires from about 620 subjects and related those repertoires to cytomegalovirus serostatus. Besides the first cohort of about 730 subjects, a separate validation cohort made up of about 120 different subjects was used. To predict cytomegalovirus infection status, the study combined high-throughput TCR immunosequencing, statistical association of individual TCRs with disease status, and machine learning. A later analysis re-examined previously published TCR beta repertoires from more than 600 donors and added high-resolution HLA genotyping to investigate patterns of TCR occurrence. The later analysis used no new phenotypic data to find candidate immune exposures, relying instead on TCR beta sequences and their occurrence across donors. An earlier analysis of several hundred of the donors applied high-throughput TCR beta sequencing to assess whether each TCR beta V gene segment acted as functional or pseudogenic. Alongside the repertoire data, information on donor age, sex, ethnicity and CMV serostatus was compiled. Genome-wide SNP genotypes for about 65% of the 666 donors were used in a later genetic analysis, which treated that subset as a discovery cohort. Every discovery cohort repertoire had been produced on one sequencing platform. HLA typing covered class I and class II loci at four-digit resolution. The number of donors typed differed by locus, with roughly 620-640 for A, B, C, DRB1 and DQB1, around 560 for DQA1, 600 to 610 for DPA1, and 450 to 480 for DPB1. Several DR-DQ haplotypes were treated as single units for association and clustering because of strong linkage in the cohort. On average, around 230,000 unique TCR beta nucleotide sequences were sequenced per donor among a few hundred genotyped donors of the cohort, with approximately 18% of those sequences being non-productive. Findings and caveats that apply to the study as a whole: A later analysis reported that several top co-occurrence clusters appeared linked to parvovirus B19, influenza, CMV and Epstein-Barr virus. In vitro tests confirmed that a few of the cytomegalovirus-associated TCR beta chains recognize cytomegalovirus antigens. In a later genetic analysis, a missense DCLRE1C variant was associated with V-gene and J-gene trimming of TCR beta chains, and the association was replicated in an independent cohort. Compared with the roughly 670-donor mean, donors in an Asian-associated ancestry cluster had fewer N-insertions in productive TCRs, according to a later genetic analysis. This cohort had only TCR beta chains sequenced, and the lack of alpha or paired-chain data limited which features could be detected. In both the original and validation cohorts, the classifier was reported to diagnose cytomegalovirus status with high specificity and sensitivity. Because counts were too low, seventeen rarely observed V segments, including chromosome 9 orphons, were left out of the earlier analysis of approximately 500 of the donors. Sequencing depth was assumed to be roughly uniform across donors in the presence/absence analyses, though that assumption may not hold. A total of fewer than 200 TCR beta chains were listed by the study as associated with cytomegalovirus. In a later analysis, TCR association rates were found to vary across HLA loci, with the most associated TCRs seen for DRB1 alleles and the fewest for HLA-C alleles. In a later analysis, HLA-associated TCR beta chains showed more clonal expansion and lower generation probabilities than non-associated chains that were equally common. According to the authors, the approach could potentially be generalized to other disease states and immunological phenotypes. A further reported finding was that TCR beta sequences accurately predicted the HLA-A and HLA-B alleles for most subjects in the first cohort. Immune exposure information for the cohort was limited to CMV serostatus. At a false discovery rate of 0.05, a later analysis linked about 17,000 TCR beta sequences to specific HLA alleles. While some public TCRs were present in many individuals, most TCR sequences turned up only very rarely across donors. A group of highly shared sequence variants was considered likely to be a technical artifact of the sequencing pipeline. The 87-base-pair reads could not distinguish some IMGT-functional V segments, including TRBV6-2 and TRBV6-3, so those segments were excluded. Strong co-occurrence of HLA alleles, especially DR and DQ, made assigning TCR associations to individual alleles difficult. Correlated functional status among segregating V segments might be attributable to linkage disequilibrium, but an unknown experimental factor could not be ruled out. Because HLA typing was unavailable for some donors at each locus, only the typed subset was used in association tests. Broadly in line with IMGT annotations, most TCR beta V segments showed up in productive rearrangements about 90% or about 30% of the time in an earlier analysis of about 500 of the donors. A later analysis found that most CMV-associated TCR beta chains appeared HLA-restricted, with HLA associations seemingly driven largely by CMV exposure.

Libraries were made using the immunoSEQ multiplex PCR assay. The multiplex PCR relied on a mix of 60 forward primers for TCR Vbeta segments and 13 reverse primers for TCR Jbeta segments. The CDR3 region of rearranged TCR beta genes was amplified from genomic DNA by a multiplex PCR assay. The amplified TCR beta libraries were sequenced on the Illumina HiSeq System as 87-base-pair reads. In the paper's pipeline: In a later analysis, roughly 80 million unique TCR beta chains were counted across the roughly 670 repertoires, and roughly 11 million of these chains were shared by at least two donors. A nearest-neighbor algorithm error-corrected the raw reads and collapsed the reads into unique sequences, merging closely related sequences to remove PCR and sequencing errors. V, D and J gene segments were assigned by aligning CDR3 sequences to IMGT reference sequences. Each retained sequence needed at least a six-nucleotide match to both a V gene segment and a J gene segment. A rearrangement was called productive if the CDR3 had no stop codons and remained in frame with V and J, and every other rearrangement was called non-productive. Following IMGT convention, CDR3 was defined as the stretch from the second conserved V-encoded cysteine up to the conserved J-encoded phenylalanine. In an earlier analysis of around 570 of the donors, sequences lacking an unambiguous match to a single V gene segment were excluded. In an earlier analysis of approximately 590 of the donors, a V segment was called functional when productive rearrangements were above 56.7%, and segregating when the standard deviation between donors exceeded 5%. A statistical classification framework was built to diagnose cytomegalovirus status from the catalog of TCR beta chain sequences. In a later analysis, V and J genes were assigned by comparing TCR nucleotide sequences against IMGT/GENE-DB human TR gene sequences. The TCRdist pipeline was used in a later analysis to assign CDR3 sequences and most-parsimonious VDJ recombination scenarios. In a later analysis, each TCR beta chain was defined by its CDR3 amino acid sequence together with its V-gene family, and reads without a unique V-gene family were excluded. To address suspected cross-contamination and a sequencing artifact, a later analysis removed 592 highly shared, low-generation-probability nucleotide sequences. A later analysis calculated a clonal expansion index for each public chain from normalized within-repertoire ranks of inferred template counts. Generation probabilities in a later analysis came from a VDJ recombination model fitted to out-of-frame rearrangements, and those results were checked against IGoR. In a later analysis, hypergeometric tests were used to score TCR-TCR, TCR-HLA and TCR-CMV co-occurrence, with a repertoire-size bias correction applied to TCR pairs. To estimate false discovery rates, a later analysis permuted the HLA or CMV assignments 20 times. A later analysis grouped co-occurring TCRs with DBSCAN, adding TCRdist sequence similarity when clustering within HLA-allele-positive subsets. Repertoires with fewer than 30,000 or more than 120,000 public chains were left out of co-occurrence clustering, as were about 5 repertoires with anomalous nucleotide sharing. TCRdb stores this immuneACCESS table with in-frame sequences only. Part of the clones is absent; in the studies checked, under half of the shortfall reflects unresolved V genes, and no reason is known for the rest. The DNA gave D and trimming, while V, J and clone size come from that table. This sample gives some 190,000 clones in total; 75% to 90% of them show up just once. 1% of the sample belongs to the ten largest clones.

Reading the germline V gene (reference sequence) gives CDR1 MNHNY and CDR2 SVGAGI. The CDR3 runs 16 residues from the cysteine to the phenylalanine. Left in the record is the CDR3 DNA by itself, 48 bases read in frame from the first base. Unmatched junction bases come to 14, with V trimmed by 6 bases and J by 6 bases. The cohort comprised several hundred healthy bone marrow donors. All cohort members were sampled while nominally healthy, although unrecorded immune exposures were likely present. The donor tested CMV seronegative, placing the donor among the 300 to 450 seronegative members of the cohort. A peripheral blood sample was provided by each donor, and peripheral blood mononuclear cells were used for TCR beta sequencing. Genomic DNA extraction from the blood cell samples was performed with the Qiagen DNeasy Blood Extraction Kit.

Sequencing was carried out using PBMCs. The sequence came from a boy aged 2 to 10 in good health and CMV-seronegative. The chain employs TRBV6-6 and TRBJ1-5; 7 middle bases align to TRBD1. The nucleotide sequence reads TGTGCCAGCAGGATAAGTTACAGGGGATTGGGTCAGCCCCAGCATTTT. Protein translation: CASRISYRGLGQPQHF.